This T cell receptor (beta chain) was sequenced during a study of T cells in Graves' hyperthyroidism and ophthalmopathy. There are many counts of this clonotype. The antigen is not known. Amplification targeted TCR beta CDR3 regions from RNA transcripts. The HTBI primer set served for first-round RT-PCR of the TCR CDR3. One entry per CDR3 protein results from TCRdb running MiXCR on the multiplex PCR reads. The table records fewer than 750,000 distinct CDR3 sequences, approximately 15% of them present only once. Germline loops: CDR1 GTSNPN, CDR2 SVGIG (reference sequence). The V end was cut by 3 bases, the J end by 5 bases, with 13 bases between. The CDR3 covers 14 residues. Overall study findings and caveats: Most clonotypes expanded in thyroid above 0.001 were likewise present in blood.

This receptor was obtained from a woman between 35 and 50 years old with Graves' ophthalmopathy. The sample taken for sequencing was blood. The chain has TRBV30 and TRBJ2-2, with a possible D match to TRBD2 (6 bases). The CDR3 nucleotides are TGTGCCTGGAGGGGACTCGGCAGGACCGGGGAGCTGTTTTTT. Translated: CAWRGLGRTGELFF.